These 31 T cell receptor beta chains share one sample of origin, sequenced in a study of cytomegalovirus exposure and HLA in healthy donors. PCR was performed using 60 Vbeta and 13 Jbeta primers. Some clones are missing from TCRdb's copy, which holds only in-frame ones; the method was immunoSEQ multiplex PCR. The sample consists of under 200,000 clones, roughly 80% of them appearing once. Sample: PBMCs. These receptors were collected from a woman aged 18-29 years in good health and CMV-seronegative.

The rearrangement uses TRBV5-6 and TRBJ2-5; D not certain. V shed 2 bases and J shed 1 base, with 6 bases lying between them. There are 13 residues in the CDR3. Looked up from germline, CDR1 is SGHDT and CDR2 is YYEEEE. The CDR3: CASSLASQETQYF. The DNA of the CDR3 is TGTGCCAGCAGCTTAGCGTCCCAAGAGACCCAGTACTTC.

This chain joins TRBV4-3 and TRBJ1-6; D is perhaps TRBD1 (6 bases). This CDR3 region has 14 residues. V lost 0 bases and J 8 bases, leaving 8 bases between the germline ends. The germline CDR1 and CDR2 sequences are LGHNA and YSLEER. CDR3 amino acids: CASSQDRGDSPLHF. In nucleotides, the CDR3 is TGCGCCAGCAGCCAAGACAGGGGTGATTCACCCCTCCACTTT.

The chain is built from TRBV7-2 and TRBJ2-1, with 14 bases lining up with TRBD2. Germline V gene sequence: CDR1 SGHTA, CDR2 FQGNSA. This CDR3 is 18 amino acids long. V shed 5 bases, J shed 7 bases, and the junction held 13 bases outside the gene matches. The CDR3 region is CASSVHPGTSGRGNEQFF. CDR3 coding DNA: TGTGCCAGCAGCGTCCACCCCGGGACTAGCGGGAGAGGTAATGAGCAGTTCTTC.

V is TRBV15 and J is TRBJ2-3, with D maybe TRBD2 (6 bases). The CDR3 spans 17 residues. With 0 bases removed from V and 1 base from J, the gap between germline ends came to 14 bases. Germline V CDR1 and CDR2: LNHNV, YYDKDF (reference sequence). The CDR3 DNA is TGTGCCACCAGCAGAGATCAAGCGGGCGGACGCACAGATACGCAGTATTTT. As protein: CATSRDQAGGRTDTQYF.

This clone turned up a few times. This rearrangement joins TRBV28 to TRBJ2-7, with D possibly being TRBD2 (5 bases). V was clipped by 2 bases and J by 0 bases, with 8 bases between them. CDR3 length: 14 residues. Germline CDR1 and CDR2: MDHEN and SYDVKM. The CDR3 coding sequence is TGTGCCAGCAGTTTAGCTAGCCTCTCCTACGAGCAGTACTTC. It is translated as CASSLASLSYEQYF.

The chain combines TRBV6-1 with TRBJ2-1; no clear D gene. V was trimmed by 4 bases and J by 8 bases, leaving 9 bases between them. Germline V lookup: CDR1 MNHNS, CDR2 SASEGT. CDR3 length equals 12 residues. CDR3 bases: TGTGCCAGCAGTGCTGAGAACCATGAGCAGTTCTTC. Translating it yields CASSAENHEQFF.

The V gene is TRBV27, the J gene TRBJ1-2; no firm D call. Germline CDR1 reads MNHEY; CDR2 reads SMNVEV (reference sequence). The V end lost 10 bases, the J end lost 4 bases, and 19 bases lay between the germline ends. The CDR3 is 14 amino acids. The CDR3 sequence is CATNPPGVRYGYTF. CDR3 in DNA: TGTGCCACTAACCCGCCGGGTGTCCGCTATGGCTACACCTTC.

The sample holds many counts of this clone. V usage is TRBV30 and J usage is TRBJ2-5, with D maybe TRBD1 (5 bases). Trimming removed 1 base at V and 2 bases at J, with 14 bases between. The germline V gene encodes CDR1 GTSNPN and CDR2 SVGIG (reference sequence). The CDR3 loop spans 15 amino acids. The CDR3 loop reads CAWSEGFGAQETQYF. The CDR3 DNA reads TGTGCCTGGAGTGAAGGGTTTGGGGCGCAAGAGACCCAGTACTTC.

V gene TRBV29-1 combines with J gene TRBJ2-7; the D gene is possibly TRBD2 (6 bases). Trimming took off 4 bases at V and 4 bases at J, with 17 bases between the two ends. CDR1 and CDR2 from the germline V gene are SQVTM and ANQGSEA. This CDR3 comprises 14 residues. As DNA, the CDR3 is TGCAGCGTTGTGTACGGTGGAGGAGGGTACGAGCAGTACTTC. Its protein is CSVVYGGGGYEQYF.

The rearrangement joins TRBV5-1 to TRBJ2-6, with 7 bases matching TRBD2. This CDR3 contains 19 residues. Germline loops: CDR1 SGHRS, CDR2 YFSETQ. Germline trimming cut 4 bases from V and 0 bases from J; bases unmatched to any gene: 13. CDR3 residues: CASSQHRREYTSGANVLTF. CDR3 DNA: TGCGCCAGCAGCCAACACCGGCGGGAGTACACCTCTGGGGCCAACGTCCTGACTTTC.

The CDR3 nucleotides read TGCGCCAGCAGCCCGCGTCCCGGGACTAGCGGGGGGGGAGCGTATTTT. Translation: CASSPRPGTSGGGAYF. This chain links TRBV5-1 with TRBJ2-3, with 16 bases aligning to TRBD2. This CDR3 comprises 16 residues. Trimming took 4 bases from V and 14 from J; bases not matched to a gene: 13. Germline V gene lookup returns CDR1 SGHRS and CDR2 YFSETQ.

There are a few counts of this clone. Here the CDR3 reads CASSPSGGSNYGYTF. Written as DNA, the CDR3 is TGTGCCAGCTCACCCTCCGGGGGGAGTAACTATGGCTACACCTTC. V gene TRBV18 combines with J gene TRBJ1-2; weak D call: TRBD1 (5 bases). The length of the CDR3 is 15 residues. Trimming shortened V by 3 bases and J by 1 base, and 12 bases separated the two germline ends. Germline V gene sequence: CDR1 KGHSH, CDR2 LQKENI. The full variable domain, completed using reference TRBV18 and TRBJ1-2, is NAGVMQNPRHLVRRRGQEARLRCSPMKGHSHVYWYRQLPEEGLKFMVYLQKENIIDESGMPKERFSAEFPKEGPSILRIQQVVRGDSAAYFCASSPSGGSNYGYTFGSGTRLTVV.

The rearrangement links TRBV19 to TRBJ1-1; D is perhaps TRBD1 (5 bases). Trimming stripped 6 bases from V and 4 bases from J, with 15 bases between. CDR1 LNHDA and CDR2 SQIVND come from the germline V gene (reference sequence). CDR3 length equals 14 residues. The CDR3 protein is CASSVRQSLTEAFF. The CDR3 nucleotides are TGTGCCAGTAGCGTCCGACAGAGTCTCACTGAAGCTTTCTTT. Combining the CDR3 with reference TRBV19 and TRBJ1-1 gives the whole variable domain DGGITQSPKYLFRKEGQNVTLSCEQNLNHDAMYWYRQDPGQGLRLIYYSQIVNDFQKGDIAEGYSVSREKKESFPLTVTSAQKNPTAFYLCASSVRQSLTEAFFGQGTRLTVV.

J is TRBJ2-5 and V is TRBV28, with 7 nucleotides matching TRBD2. The assigned J gene may be wrong: the sequence end matches TRBJ2-7 better. The CDR3 runs to 13 residues. Per germline, CDR1 MDHEN and CDR2 SYDVKM. CDR3 sequence (DNA): TGTGCCAGCAGTTTCGTCGGGAGGACCGAGCAGTACTTC. Translated, it gives CASSFVGRTEQYF.

The CDR3 coding sequence is TGCAGCGTCTACCGGGCGGGAACTGAAGCTTTCTTT. Its translation: CSVYRAGTEAFF. The rearrangement joins TRBV29-1 to TRBJ1-1; D remains unclear. CDR3 size: 12 residues. The V end lost 6 bases, the J end lost 5 bases, and 13 bases lay between the germline ends. Germline values: CDR1 SQVTM, CDR2 ANQGSEA.

This sequence joins TRBV4-1 and TRBJ2-7; possible D gene TRBD2, 6 bases. The ends were cut back, 2 bases at V and 0 bases at J, with 11 bases in the middle. The germline gives CDR1 MGHRA, CDR2 YSYEKL. CDR3 length: 15 residues. The CDR3 nucleotides read TGCGCCAGCAGCCAAATTCGTAGCGGCTCCTACGAGCAGTACTTC. Translating gives CASSQIRSGSYEQYF.

This rearrangement joins TRBV5-4 to TRBJ2-7; a weak D match, TRBD2 (6 bases). Trimming removed 2 bases from V and 3 bases from J, with 18 bases in between. CDR3 length: 16 amino acids. CDR1 SGHNT and CDR2 YYREEE come from the germline V gene (reference sequence). The DNA of the CDR3 is TGTGCCAGCAGCTTTATTAAACGGGAGCTTGGCTACGAGCAGTACGTC. This sequence encodes CASSFIKRELGYEQYV.

The gene calls are TRBV6-1 and TRBJ2-7; D possibly corresponds to TRBD1 (6 bases). V dropped 5 bases and J dropped 5 bases, with 10 bases sitting between them. CDR1 and CDR2 from the germline V gene are MNHNS and SASEGT. The CDR3 extends over 12 amino acids. The CDR3 protein is CASSRQGNEQYV. CDR3 nucleotide sequence: TGTGCCAGCAGTCGCCAGGGGAACGAGCAGTACGTC.

The V call is TRBV19, the J call TRBJ2-2, with 9 bases lining up with TRBD2. This CDR3 is 16 amino acids long. Germline V gene data show CDR1 as LNHDA and CDR2 as SQIVND (reference sequence). Germline trimming cut 3 bases from V and 8 bases from J; bases unmatched to any gene: 10. The CDR3 nucleotides are TGTGCCAGTAGTATTATTTCGGCGGGAGGGCTAGGGGAGCTGTTTTTT. Translating it yields CASSIISAGGLGELFF.

The chain links TRBV7-6 to TRBJ2-3; 9 bases line up with TRBD2. V shed 5 bases, J shed 0 bases, and the junction held 9 bases outside the gene matches. In germline, CDR1 is SGHVS, CDR2 FNYEAQ. The CDR3 runs 17 residues. DNA for the CDR3: TGTGCCAGCAGCCAAATGGTAACTAGCGGGAGCACAGATACGCAGTATTTT. This encodes CASSQMVTSGSTDTQYF.

The chain links TRBV4-3 to TRBJ1-6; D ambiguous. From germline, CDR1 is LGHNA and CDR2 YSLEER. Between the trimmed V and J ends, which lost 0 bases and 6 bases, there was a span of 12 bases. The CDR3 runs to 16 residues. CDR3 region: CASSQDEATGNSPLHF. The CDR3 region has the DNA TGCGCCAGCAGCCAAGATGAGGCAACGGGTAATTCACCCCTCCACTTT.

The chain combines TRBV27 with TRBJ2-4, with 9 positions matching TRBD1. The trim removed 6 bases at V and 0 bases at J, leaving 3 bases unmatched. The CDR3 contains 15 residues. Germline loops: CDR1 MNHEY, CDR2 SMNVEV (reference sequence). The CDR3: CASSRQGVAKNIQYF. Written as DNA, the CDR3 is TGTGCCAGCAGCCGACAGGGGGTAGCCAAAAACATTCAGTACTTC.

V usage is TRBV27 and J usage is TRBJ2-7; TRBD2 aligns across 9 bases. The J segment lost 3 bases and the V segment lost 5 bases, leaving 5 bases of the junction unmatched. This CDR3 spans 14 amino acids. Looked up from germline, CDR1 is MNHEY and CDR2 is SMNVEV (reference sequence). CDR3 loop: CASSLSGSGYEQYF. The DNA of the CDR3 is TGTGCCAGCAGTCTTAGCGGGAGTGGCTACGAGCAGTACTTC.

The V and J genes are TRBV7-2 and TRBJ2-1, with TRBD2 matching 8 bases. From germline, CDR1 is SGHTA and CDR2 FQGNSA. The CDR3 contains 15 residues. V lost 8 bases and J lost 5; bases outside the gene matches: 11. The chain's CDR3 is CASPLTGLENNEQFF. CDR3 sequence (DNA): TGTGCCAGCCCTCTGACGGGACTAGAAAACAATGAGCAGTTCTTC.

The chain employs TRBV6-5 and TRBJ1-2; tentative D call: TRBD1 (6 bases). Trimming took off 4 bases at V and 6 bases at J, with 9 bases between the two ends. Germline lookup yields CDR1 MNHEY and CDR2 SVGAGI. The CDR3 runs 12 residues. CDR3 protein: CASSSQGHGYTF. The CDR3 DNA sequence: TGTGCCAGCAGTTCTCAGGGGCATGGCTACACCTTC.

The J gene is TRBJ2-3, the V gene TRBV4-3; D might be TRBD1 (6 bases). The V end was cut by 6 bases, the J end by 2 bases, with 18 bases between. Germline assignment: CDR1 LGHNA and CDR2 YSLEER. CDR3 size: 16 residues. This CDR3 is CASSELTGSFTDTQYF. As DNA, the CDR3 is TGCGCCAGCAGTGAGTTGACAGGCAGTTTCACAGATACGCAGTATTTT.

The CDR3 loop is CASSLLAGVYNEQFF. The CDR3 DNA is TGTGCCAGCAGCCTTTTAGCGGGAGTTTACAATGAGCAGTTCTTC. This chain connects TRBV27 to TRBJ2-1; TRBD2 matches 9 bases. V was pared by 6 bases and J by 4 bases, with 7 bases of the junction left unmatched. CDR3 length: 15 residues. Germline loops: CDR1 MNHEY, CDR2 SMNVEV (reference sequence).

This chain uses TRBV30 with TRBJ2-7, with D perhaps TRBD1 (6 bases). Germline V gene data show CDR1 as GTSNPN and CDR2 as SVGIG (reference sequence). The CDR3 extends over 15 amino acids. V shed 0 bases and J shed 2 bases, with 14 bases lying between them. This CDR3 is CAWSVSTGPAYEQYF. The CDR3 nucleotides read TGTGCCTGGAGTGTATCGACAGGCCCAGCCTACGAGCAGTACTTC.

This clone was recorded once. The chain recombines TRBV23-1 with TRBJ1-5, with 9 bases lining up with TRBD1. TRBV23-1 is assigned to the ORF class and has an uncertain function. The CDR3 totals 19 residues. V gave up 2 bases and J gave up 2 bases; unmatched junction bases: 13. CDR3 nucleotide sequence: TGCGCCAGCAGTCAACTCTTGAGCCGACAGGGGGTGGGCAATCAGCCCCAGCATTTT. It encodes CASSQLLSRQGVGNQPQHF.

This CDR3 is CASSLGSARDRSNEKLFF. The CDR3 bases are TGTGCCAGCAGCTTAGGATCGGCCCGGGACAGGAGTAATGAAAAACTGTTTTTT. The rearrangement uses TRBV7-9 and TRBJ1-4; 8 bases agree with TRBD1. V lost 1 base to trimming and J lost 4 bases; unmatched junction nucleotides: 11. This CDR3 has 18 residues. Germline V CDR1 and CDR2: SEHNR, FQNEAQ (reference sequence).

The genes are TRBV7-8 and TRBJ2-3; 7 nucleotides align to TRBD2. The V segment lost 2 bases and the J segment 4 bases; nucleotides outside the gene matches: 12. There are 17 residues in the CDR3. Germline V gene lookup returns CDR1 SGHVS and CDR2 FQNEAQ. Here the CDR3 DNA reads TGTGCCAGCAGCTTACGGGTACTAGCGAGCACCTCAGATACGCAGTATTTT. Amino acids: CASSLRVLASTSDTQYF. Variable domain in full (rest from reference TRBV7-8 and TRBJ2-3): GAGVSQSPRYKVAKRGQDVALRCDPISGHVSLFWYQQALGQGPEFLTYFQNEAQLDKSGLPSDRFFAERPEGSVSTLKIQRTQQEDSAVYLCASSLRVLASTSDTQYFGPGTRLTVL.